These T cell receptor beta chains were read from a single sample in a study of response to subunit inactivated influenza vaccine. MiXCR, run by TCRdb on the RT-PCR reads, gives a single entry per CDR3 protein. The sample includes about 650,000 distinct CDR3 sequences, approximately 15% of them seen just once. The sample consisted of PBMCs from blood, taken about 14 days before vaccination. The receptors were sampled from a man aged 45-60 years who received an inactivated influenza vaccine. Both conserved end residues are part of each CDR3. A D gene is named only where the DNA matches it firmly. Not all rows give a size; the values are once, few, many and, for expanded clones, a class.

J gene	D gene	V gene	clone size	CDR3 protein	CDR3 DNA
TRBJ2-7	TRBD1	TRBV2	.	CASSEGQGVSYEQYF	TGTGCCAGCAGTGAAGGGCAGGGGGTTTCCTACGAGCAGTACTTC
TRBJ2-7	.	TRBV5-1	.	CASSLEFPAYEQYF	TGCGCCAGCAGCTTGGAGTTCCCGGCCTACGAGCAGTACTTC
TRBJ2-6	.	TRBV29-1	.	CSVDGGFGANVLTF	TGCAGCGTTGATGGGGGGTTCGGGGCCAACGTCCTGACTTTC
TRBJ2-7	.	TRBV27	.	CASSSLPPGEQYF	TGTGCCAGCAGTTCCCTACCCCCCGGCGAGCAGTACTTC
TRBJ2-7	TRBD1	TRBV28	few	CASRSGGRNEQYF	TGTGCCAGCAGATCAGGGGGCCGAAACGAGCAGTACTTC
TRBJ2-5	TRBD2	TRBV7-8	few	CASSRGLAGRETQYF	TGTGCCAGCAGCCGGGGACTAGCGGGACGGGAGACCCAGTACTTC
TRBJ2-5	.	TRBV20-1	.	CSATGSLGKRETQYF	TGCAGTGCTACAGGAAGCCTAGGGAAACGAGAGACCCAGTACTTC
TRBJ2-1	TRBD1	TRBV6-1	few	CASTKGTVHNEQFF	TGTGCCAGCACCAAAGGGACAGTCCACAATGAGCAGTTCTTC
TRBJ2-7	TRBD1	TRBV11-2	many	CASSAGTGTYEQYF	TGTGCCAGCAGCGCCGGGACAGGAACCTACGAGCAGTACTTC
TRBJ1-1	.	TRBV6-2/TRBV6-3	few	CASRRGENTEAFF	TGTGCCAGCAGAAGAGGGGAGAACACTGAAGCTTTCTTT
TRBJ2-7	.	TRBV7-2	.	CASKGEAGSYEQYF	TGTGCCAGCAAAGGAGAGGCGGGGTCCTACGAGCAGTACTTC
TRBJ1-1	.	TRBV6-2/TRBV6-3	once	CASSYSNKWGRTVNTEAFF	TGTGCCAGCAGTTACTCGAATAAATGGGGTAGGACAGTCAACACTGAAGCTTTCTTT
TRBJ2-5	TRBD2	TRBV5-1	few	CASSSTPGLAGTETQYF	TGCGCCAGCAGCTCCACCCCCGGATTAGCGGGAACAGAGACCCAGTACTTC
TRBJ2-5	.	TRBV11-2	.	CASTMLGVETQYF	TGTGCCAGCACCATGTTAGGGGTGGAGACCCAGTACTTC
TRBJ1-4	.	TRBV28	.	CASRQGNNEKLFF	TGTGCCAGCAGGCAGGGGAATAATGAAAAACTGTTTTTT